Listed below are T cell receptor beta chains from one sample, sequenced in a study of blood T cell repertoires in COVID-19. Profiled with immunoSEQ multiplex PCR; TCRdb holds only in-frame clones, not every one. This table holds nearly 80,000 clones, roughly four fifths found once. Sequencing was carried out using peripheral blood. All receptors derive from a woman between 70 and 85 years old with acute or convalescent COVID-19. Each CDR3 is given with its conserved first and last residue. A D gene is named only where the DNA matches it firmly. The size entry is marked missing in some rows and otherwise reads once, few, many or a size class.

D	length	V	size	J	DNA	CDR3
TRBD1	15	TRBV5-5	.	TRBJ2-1	TGTGCCAGCAGCACCCGGACAGGGGAGTTCAATGAGCAGTTCTTC	CASSTRTGEFNEQFF
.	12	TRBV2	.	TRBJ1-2	TGTGCCAGCAAAAGGGAGGACTATGGCTACACCTTC	CASKREDYGYTF
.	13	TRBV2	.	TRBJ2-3	TGTGCCAGCAGGGGCCTTCCCGCGGATACGCAGTATTTT	CASRGLPADTQYF
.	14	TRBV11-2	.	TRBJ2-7	TGTGCCAGCAGCTTAGGTCCAGTACCCTACGAGCAGTACTTC	CASSLGPVPYEQYF
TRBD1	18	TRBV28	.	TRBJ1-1	TGTGCCAGCAGTTTATCCCGATGGGACAGGGCCCTGGGAGTTGAAGCTTTCTTT	CASSLSRWDRALGVEAFF
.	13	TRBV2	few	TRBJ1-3	TGTGCCAGCAACCCCAGCGTTGGAAACACCATATATTTT	CASNPSVGNTIYF
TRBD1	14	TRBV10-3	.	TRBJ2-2	TGTGCCATCAGTCCGGGACAGAGCACCGGGGAGCTGTTTTTT	CAISPGQSTGELFF
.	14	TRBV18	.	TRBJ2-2	TGTGCCAGCTCACCGCGACAGCTAACCGGGGAGCTGTTTTTT	CASSPRQLTGELFF
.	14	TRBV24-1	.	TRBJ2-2	TGTGCCACCGCGGGGCTTGGAATATCCGGGGAGCTGTTTTTT	CATAGLGISGELFF
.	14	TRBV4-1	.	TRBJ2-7	TGCGCCAGCAGCCAAGACAGGGTCGGGTACGAGCAGTACTTC	CASSQDRVGYEQYF
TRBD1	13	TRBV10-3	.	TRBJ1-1	TGTGCCACCAAAGACAGGGCGGTCACTGAAGCTTTCTTT	CATKDRAVTEAFF